The sequence of this TCR beta chain was determined in a study of patients and donors after allogeneic stem cell transplantation. Germline loops: CDR1 SGHTA, CDR2 FQGNSA. Germline trimming cut 1 base from V and 5 bases from J; bases unmatched to any gene: 6. This CDR3 comprises 16 residues. Via MiXCR, TCRdb re-called the RT-PCR reads, giving one row per CDR3 protein. The sample lists 920,000 or so distinct CDR3 sequences, roughly 18% occurring once. The sequence came from a human donor who was either an allogeneic HSCT recipient or a stem cell or donor lymphocyte infusion donor (not recorded which). It is not recorded whose cells these are; they may come from a transplant donor. Sequencing was performed on blood, either unsorted or a sorted T cell fraction (not recorded which). The chain has TRBV7-2 and TRBJ2-2; 8 bases line up with TRBD1. The CDR3 loop is CASSLVQGGFTGELFF. CDR3 sequence (DNA): TGTGCCAGCAGCTTAGTACAGGGGGGTTTTACCGGGGAGCTGTTTTTT.